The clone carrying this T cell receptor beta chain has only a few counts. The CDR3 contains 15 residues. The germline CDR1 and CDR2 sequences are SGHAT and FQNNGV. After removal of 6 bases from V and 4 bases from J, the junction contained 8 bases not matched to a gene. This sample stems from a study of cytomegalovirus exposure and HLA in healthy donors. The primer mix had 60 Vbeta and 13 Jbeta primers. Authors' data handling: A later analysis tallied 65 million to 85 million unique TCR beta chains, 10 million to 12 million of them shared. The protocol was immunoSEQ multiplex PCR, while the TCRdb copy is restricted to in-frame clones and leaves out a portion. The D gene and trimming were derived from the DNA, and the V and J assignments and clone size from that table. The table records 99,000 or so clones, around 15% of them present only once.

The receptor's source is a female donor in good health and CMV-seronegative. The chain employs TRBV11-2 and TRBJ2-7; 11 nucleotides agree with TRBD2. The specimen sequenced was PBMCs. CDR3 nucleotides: TGTGCCAGCAGAAAGCCGGGACTAGCGGTTTACGAGCAGTACTTC. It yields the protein CASRKPGLAVYEQYF.